The 7 T cell receptor beta chains reported below all come from one sample, sequenced in a study of post-analysis software for immune sequencing data. The authors incorporated unique molecular identifiers into the TCR beta cDNA libraries. TCRdb re-called the PCR reads with MiXCR, one entry per CDR3 protein. The sample lists fewer than 850,000 distinct CDR3 sequences, 30% occurring once. General study results and limits: Among 5 or 6 TRBV segments more frequent in patients than controls were TRBV5-6, TRBV5-1 and TRBV20-1.

No antigens are known for them. Sequencing was done on a sample of blood. The receptors come from a girl aged 5 to 17 with multiple sclerosis.

The rearrangement links TRBV9 to TRBJ1-2, with 8 positions matching TRBD1. V trimming: 3 bases; J trimming: 4 bases; junction bases outside the gene matches: 8. The CDR3 totals 15 residues. Germline V gene lookup returns CDR1 SGDLS and CDR2 YYNGEE. The CDR3 DNA follows: TGTGCCAGCAGCGAAGAAGGGACAGGTGTCTATGGCTACACCTTC. It codes for CASSEEGTGVYGYTF. The entire variable domain, with the rest obtained from reference TRBV9 and TRBJ1-2, is as follows: DSGVTQTPKHLITATGQRVTLRCSPRSGDLSVYWYQQSLDQGLQFLIQYYNGEERAKGNILERFSAQQFPDLHSELNLSSLELGDSALYFCASSEEGTGVYGYTFGSGTRLTVV.

This clonotype was counted a few times. The genes are TRBV5-6 and TRBJ2-1, with TRBD1 matching 9 bases. Trimming cost V 0 bases and J 0 bases; bases outside gene matches: 7. The CDR3 has 18 amino acids. Germline V lookup: CDR1 SGHDT, CDR2 YYEEEE. The CDR3 sequence is CASSLDRGPWSSYNEQFF. DNA for the CDR3: TGTGCCAGCAGCTTGGACAGGGGGCCCTGGAGCTCCTACAATGAGCAGTTCTTC.

V gene TRBV20-1 combines with J gene TRBJ1-6; D remains unclear. This CDR3 contains 17 residues. Looked up from germline, CDR1 is DFQATT and CDR2 is SNEGSKA (reference sequence). Trimming shortened V by 3 bases and J by 0 bases, and 15 bases separated the two germline ends. The CDR3 nucleotides are TGCAGTGCTAGGCGAATAGAGGTCAGCTCCTATAATTCACCCCTCCACTTT. Translation gives CSARRIEVSSYNSPLHF.

The rearrangement uses TRBV12-3 or TRBV12-4 and TRBJ2-3; D is uncertain. The CDR3 runs 14 residues. V was pared by 3 bases and J by 4 bases, with 11 bases between. The CDR3 region is CASSFWYSPDTQYF. The CDR3 nucleotides are TGTGCCAGCAGTTTTTGGTATAGTCCAGATACGCAGTATTTT.

This clonotype was detected a few times. The rearrangement uses TRBV4-3 and TRBJ2-3, with a weak D call TRBD1 (6 bases). Trimming pared 0 bases from V and 4 bases from J, leaving 8 bases between. Per the germline V gene, CDR1 is LGHNA and CDR2 is YSLEER. This CDR3 spans 14 amino acids. CDR3 region: CASSQDYRADTQYF. The CDR3 DNA follows: TGCGCCAGCAGCCAAGATTACAGGGCAGATACGCAGTATTTT.

This clonotype was observed a handful of times. The chain links TRBV15 to TRBJ1-4, with TRBD1 matching over 7 bases. Looked up from germline, CDR1 is LNHNV and CDR2 is YYDKDF (reference sequence). V shed 1 base, J shed 5 bases, and the junction held 4 bases outside the gene matches. This CDR3 is 15 amino acids long. CDR3 residues: CATSRGQGKNEKLFF. As DNA, the CDR3 is TGTGCCACCAGCAGAGGACAGGGTAAAAATGAAAAACTGTTTTTT.

This clonotype appeared a few times. V is TRBV20-1 and J is TRBJ2-7; D tentatively fits TRBD1 or TRBD2 (6 bases each). TRBJ2-5 explains the end of the DNA better; the J call may be wrong. This CDR3 comprises 12 residues. The germline V gene encodes CDR1 DFQATT and CDR2 SNEGSKA (reference sequence). The CDR3 protein is CSAGGRGQTQYF. The CDR3, as DNA: TGCAGTGCGGGGGGACGGGGGCAGACCCAGTACTTC.